These T cell receptor beta chains were read from a single sample in a study of regulatory T cells in long-lasting Graves disease. From the multiplex PCR reads, TCRdb called clonotypes with MiXCR, one entry per CDR3 protein. Among 650,000 to 700,000 distinct CDR3 sequences listed, around 30% were seen once. The specimen was peripheral blood mononuclear cells (PBMCs), collected when the disease was refractory, from a patient treated with antithyroid drugs. Receptors were obtained from a female donor with Graves disease. Both conserved end residues are part of each CDR3. The D gene is left open where the match is weak. The size field is filled for only some rows; it gives once, few, many or a size class.

d_call	j_call	clone_size	v_call	cdr3_nt	cdr3_aa
NA	TRBJ2-3	NA	TRBV29-1	TGCAGCGTCGCCGACAGGGCGGGAGAAGATACGCAGTATTTT	CSVADRAGEDTQYF
NA	TRBJ1-5	NA	TRBV27	TGTGCCAGCAGTCAAACCCTCGGGGGAAGCAATCAGCCCCAGCATTTT	CASSQTLGGSNQPQHF
TRBD1	TRBJ1-5	NA	TRBV20-1	TGCAGTGCAAACCTAATACAGGGGCCAGGGCCCCAGCATTTT	CSANLIQGPGPQHF
TRBD2	TRBJ2-5	few	TRBV6-9	TGTGCCAGCAGTTACGTAGCGGGAGGGCGGGAGACCCAGTACTTC	CASSYVAGGRETQYF
NA	TRBJ2-6	many	TRBV11-3	TGTGCCAGCAGCTTTGTATGGTCTGGGGCCAACGTCCTGACTTTC	CASSFVWSGANVLTF
NA	TRBJ1-5	few	TRBV6-1	TGTGCCAGCAGAAGTTCAGGGAAAAATCAGCCCCAGCATTTT	CASRSSGKNQPQHF
NA	TRBJ1-2	NA	TRBV3-1	TGTGCCAGCAGCCAAATACAGGGATACTATGGCTACACCTTC	CASSQIQGYYGYTF
NA	TRBJ1-4	NA	TRBV6-1	TGTGCCAGCCTACAGGGCCCTGGTGAAAAACTGTTTTTT	CASLQGPGEKLFF
TRBD1	TRBJ1-1	few	TRBV5-1	TGCGCCAGCAGCCTGGACAGGGGGCGGGGGACTGAAGCTTTCTTT	CASSLDRGRGTEAFF
NA	TRBJ1-2	many	TRBV28	TGTGCCAGCAGTTTAGCCCCCCGTGCAGGGAACTATGGCTACACCTTC	CASSLAPRAGNYGYTF
NA	TRBJ1-5	NA	TRBV27	TGTGCCAGCAGTACTTTGACAAGTAGCAATCAGCCCCAGCATTTT	CASSTLTSSNQPQHF
TRBD1	TRBJ1-1	many	TRBV6-1	TGTGCCAGCAGTACAGGGTATTTTACAGGGGAGACTGAAGCTTTCTTT	CASSTGYFTGETEAFF
NA	TRBJ1-4	NA	TRBV27	TGTGCCAGCAGTTTAGGTTTTGGAGAAAAACTGTTTTTT	CASSLGFGEKLFF
NA	TRBJ2-5	few	TRBV27	TGTGCCAGCAGTCCCGCGGGGCAACAAGAGACCCAGTACTTC	CASSPAGQQETQYF
NA	TRBJ2-7	few	TRBV6-5	TGTGCCAGCAGTTACTCGAGGGCTGATCATGACTACGAGCAGTACTTC	CASSYSRADHDYEQYF
TRBD1	TRBJ2-7	NA	TRBV3-1	TGTGCCAGCAGCCAGGACCGGGACAGAGTCGAGCAGTACTTC	CASSQDRDRVEQYF
NA	TRBJ1-2	few	TRBV6-1	TGTGCCAGCAGGCAAGGGGGAGGGAACGGCTACACCTTC	CASRQGGGNGYTF
TRBD1	TRBJ2-5	many	TRBV6-1	TGTGCCAGCAGCAGCTACAGAACAGGGGATCCCCAAGAGACCCAGTACTTC	CASSSYRTGDPQETQYF
TRBD1	TRBJ1-6	few	TRBV3-1	TGTGCCAGCAGCCAAGTGCTAGGACAGGGAACTTCACCCCTCCACTTT	CASSQVLGQGTSPLHF
NA	TRBJ1-4	few	TRBV3-1	TGTGCCAGCAGCCAATTTGCTCGGAACGAAAAACTGTTTTTT	CASSQFARNEKLFF
NA	TRBJ1-6	NA	TRBV11-2	TGTGCCAGCAGCCAAGATCCGCTGGGGGGAGGTACGGCACCCCTCCACTTT	CASSQDPLGGGTAPLHF
NA	TRBJ1-1	NA	TRBV7-3	TGTGCCAGCAGCGTATACAGTGACACTGAAGCTTTCTTT	CASSVYSDTEAFF
NA	TRBJ1-2	few	TRBV6-2/TRBV6-3	TGTGCCAGCCGATCTACGTATGGCTACACCTTC	CASRSTYGYTF
NA	TRBJ1-2	NA	TRBV7-9	TGTGCCAGCAGCCCCGTGCTGGATGGCTATGGCTACACCTTC	CASSPVLDGYGYTF
TRBD1	TRBJ2-7	NA	TRBV20-1	TGCAGTGCTAGTGTTCCGGGACAGGGGGACGAGCAGTACTTC	CSASVPGQGDEQYF
NA	TRBJ1-2	NA	TRBV24-1	TGTGCCACCAGTGATTCCGGGGCCCGGAACTATGGCTACACCTTC	CATSDSGARNYGYTF
NA	TRBJ2-5	NA	TRBV6-1	TGTGCCAGCACCCGGGACTTACAAGAGACCCAGTACTTC	CASTRDLQETQYF
TRBD1	TRBJ1-4	many	TRBV28	TGTGCCAGCAGTCCGCCTGCTCAGGGGGCTAATGAAAAACTGTTTTTT	CASSPPAQGANEKLFF
NA	TRBJ1-5	many	TRBV6-1	TGTGCCAGCAGTGACGGGACGGGAGGCGTATATAGCAATCAGCCCCAGCATTTT	CASSDGTGGVYSNQPQHF
NA	TRBJ2-6	NA	TRBV18	TGTGCCAGCTCACGGTCCTGGGACGCTGGGGCCAACGTCCTGACTTTC	CASSRSWDAGANVLTF
NA	TRBJ1-1	NA	TRBV7-9	TGTGCCAGCAGCTTAGGGGTCATCGTAGGCACTGAAGCTTTCTTT	CASSLGVIVGTEAFF
NA	TRBJ1-2	few	TRBV7-9	TGTGCCAGCAGCTTACCAGTCCCTAACTATGGCTACACCTTC	CASSLPVPNYGYTF
TRBD1	TRBJ1-2	NA	TRBV9	TGTGCCAGCAGCCTACACCCGGACAGGCAAGGGTATGGCTACACCTTC	CASSLHPDRQGYGYTF
TRBD1	TRBJ2-5	NA	TRBV10-3	TGTGCCATCAGTAAGGGACAGGCCCCGGGGGAGACCCAGTACTTC	CAISKGQAPGETQYF
NA	TRBJ1-5	few	TRBV6-1	TGTGCCAGCAGGCCCGACATGAATCAGCCCCAGCATTTT	CASRPDMNQPQHF
TRBD1	TRBJ1-1	NA	TRBV7-2	TGTGCCAGCAGCTTCCCGTCAGGGGGTCACACTGAAGCTTTCTTT	CASSFPSGGHTEAFF
NA	TRBJ2-2	few	TRBV12-3/TRBV12-4	TGTGCCAGCAGTCCGGGACCCTTGAACACCGGGGAGCTGTTTTTT	CASSPGPLNTGELFF
NA	TRBJ2-5	few	TRBV4-1	TGCGCCAGCAGCCAAGATCATTCGGGTTATAAGACCCAGTACTTC	CASSQDHSGYKTQYF
NA	TRBJ2-1	NA	TRBV12-3/TRBV12-4	TGTGCCAGCAGCAGTACGGGCCTCGGGTCCTACAATGAGCAGTTCTTC	CASSSTGLGSYNEQFF
NA	TRBJ2-7	NA	TRBV29-1	TGCAGCGTTGAAGAACATGGGGGACGGGGCCCCTACGAGCAGTACTTC	CSVEEHGGRGPYEQYF
NA	TRBJ1-1	NA	TRBV20-1	TGCAGTGCTAGAGTCAGGGGCTTCTCCCGGAACACTGAAGCTTTCTTT	CSARVRGFSRNTEAFF
TRBD1	TRBJ1-5	NA	TRBV6-2/TRBV6-3	TGTGCCAGCAGCCTCGACAGGGCATATAGCAATCAGCCCCAGCATTTT	CASSLDRAYSNQPQHF
NA	TRBJ2-2	NA	TRBV6-5	TGTGCCAGCAGTTACTCGAGGGGTTCCGGGGAGCTGTTTTTT	CASSYSRGSGELFF
TRBD1	TRBJ2-2	few	TRBV12-3/TRBV12-4	TGTGCCAGCACCCGGACAGGGGGCGGCACCGGGGAGCTGTTTTTT	CASTRTGGGTGELFF
NA	TRBJ1-2	NA	TRBV3-1	TGTGCCAGCAATCCGAGGTCAGATGCCGGCTACACCTTC	CASNPRSDAGYTF
TRBD1	TRBJ1-6	NA	TRBV30	TGTGCAGGGGGCAGGGGTAATTCACCCCTCCACTTT	CAGGRGNSPLHF
TRBD1	TRBJ2-7	NA	TRBV29-1	TGCAGCTTCCGGACAGGTGCAGCCCACGAGCAGTACTTC	CSFRTGAAHEQYF
TRBD1	TRBJ1-5	few	TRBV6-2/TRBV6-3	TGTGCCAGCAGCCTCTCTGAAAGAAATTGGGACAGAAATCAGCCCCAGCATTTT	CASSLSERNWDRNQPQHF
NA	TRBJ1-5	NA	TRBV30	TGTGCCTGGAGTGGAGAGACCGTTGAGCCCCAGCATTTT	CAWSGETVEPQHF
TRBD1	TRBJ1-1	few	TRBV6-1	TGTGCCAGCACCGAGAGGACAGGGAGGAACACTGAAGCTTTCTTT	CASTERTGRNTEAFF
TRBD1	TRBJ1-1	NA	TRBV6-1	TGTGCCAGCAGTGAATGGACAGGGGGGGACACTGAAGCTTTCTTT	CASSEWTGGDTEAFF
NA	TRBJ2-7	once	TRBV20-1	TGCAGTACTATCAAAGGGAGCAACGAGCAGTACTTC	CSTIKGSNEQYF
TRBD1	TRBJ1-2	NA	TRBV19	TGTGCCAGTAGTGCCTACTCCGGGACAGACATCTATGGCTACACCTTC	CASSAYSGTDIYGYTF
NA	TRBJ2-7	many	TRBV6-2/TRBV6-3	TGTGCCAGCAGTAACTCCAGGGAGGTTATTAACGAGCAGTACTTC	CASSNSREVINEQYF
NA	TRBJ2-1	NA	TRBV19	TGTGCCAGTAGTAACCGTGCTGGGGCGGGCGGCAATGAGCAGTTCTTC	CASSNRAGAGGNEQFF
NA	TRBJ2-7	NA	TRBV20-1	TGCAGTGCCTCCCTGTTGGGCCCCTACGAGCAGTACTTC	CSASLLGPYEQYF
NA	TRBJ1-1	NA	TRBV7-2	TGTGCCAGTTCCGCCGGGCCGGGTTGGGGGGTATTCAACACCAACACTGAAGCTTTCTTT	CASSAGPGWGVFNTNTEAFF
NA	TRBJ1-3	few	TRBV12-3/TRBV12-4	TGTGCCAGCAACATCAGGGCTTCTGGAAACACCATATATTTT	CASNIRASGNTIYF
NA	TRBJ2-7	NA	TRBV7-3	TGTGCCAGCAGCTTATTTGGCCAATTTGACGAGCAGTACTTC	CASSLFGQFDEQYF